This record concerns one T cell receptor beta chain sequence. This entry comes from a study of blood T cells in healthy people across ages. CDR1 and CDR2 (germline): LGHDT, YNNKEL (reference sequence). The CDR3 loop spans 15 amino acids. V shed 4 bases and J 4 bases; nucleotides not matched to a gene: 8. Alongside a J-beta primer mix, a sample-barcoded 5' primer served in a second PCR lasting about 7 to 11 cycles. TCRdb used MiXCR to reprocess the 5' RACE reads, holding one entry per CDR3 protein. Here the sample spans 1.5 million to 2 million distinct CDR3 sequences, roughly 50% being singletons. The sequence derives from a woman in her thirties or forties in good health. The chain is built from TRBV3-1 and TRBJ2-3, with 7 nucleotides matching TRBD2. Sample: blood. The CDR3 region has the DNA TGTGCCAGCAGCCGAGAAGGACTAGGCGCAGATACGCAGTATTTT. Its translation: CASSREGLGADTQYF.